What follows describes a single T cell receptor (beta chain). Its target is not known. The PCR ran on 60 Vbeta and 13 Jbeta primers. Profiled with immunoSEQ multiplex PCR; TCRdb holds only in-frame clones, not every one. The sample has over 150,000 clones, around 75% seen once. The sample is drawn from a study of cytomegalovirus exposure and HLA in healthy donors. About the study: As released early, the data held 65 million to 90 million unique TCRs from HLA-typed donors.

Study-wide results and caveats: Per a prior analysis, the majority of TCR beta V segments were productive roughly 87% or roughly 30% of the time. Later analysis showed TCR association rates varying by HLA locus, highest for DRB1 and lowest for HLA-C.

The clonotype originates from a man in his late teens or twenties in good health and CMV-seronegative. Sequenced sample: PBMCs.

CDR3 protein: CASSLGLSGWLETQYF. CDR3 bases: TGCGCCAGCAGCTTGGGTCTGAGCGGGTGGTTGGAGACCCAGTACTTC. The chain employs TRBV5-1 and TRBJ2-5, with D perhaps TRBD2 (6 bases). This CDR3 is built from 16 residues. Per the germline V gene, CDR1 is SGHRS and CDR2 is YFSETQ. Trimming removed 0 bases from V and 5 bases from J, with 17 bases in between.